The clone carrying this T cell receptor (beta chain) was seen a handful of times. The antigen remains unidentified. This sample stems from a study of T cell repertoires in cytomegalovirus infection. On the study more broadly: Evidence of both CMV infection and a matching HLA type came from public TCR beta signatures. General study results and limits: Dominating the ex vivo response were HLA-C-restricted CMV-specific TCR beta clonotypes. Cumulated frequencies of public TCR beta families served to identify carriers of CMV plus the relevant HLA.

One entry per CDR3 protein, called by TCRdb with MiXCR from the reads. The table includes about half a million distinct CDR3 sequences, around 30% detected once. The CDR3 sequence is 13 residues long. Germline values: CDR1 MNHEY, CDR2 SMNVEV (reference sequence). Trimming took 4 bases from V and 5 from J, leaving 11 bases between them. This clonotype was sampled from a human donor in good health (CMV status not recorded). Some clones in this sample may be carry-over from other donors' samples. The sample here was cultured PBMCs, taken from culture after CMV antigen stimulation. The rearrangement joins TRBV27 to TRBJ1-2; possible D gene TRBD1, 5 bases. CDR3 bases: TGTGCCAGCAGTTGGGGGAGTGGGTATGGCTACACCTTC. Residues: CASSWGSGYGYTF.